These T cell receptor beta chains were read from a single sample in a study of blood T cell repertoires in COVID-19. Measured with immunoSEQ multiplex PCR; TCRdb has only the in-frame clones, and not every one. This sample has around 300,000 clones, with 85% to 90% found just once. The sequenced sample consisted of PBMCs or T cells enriched from blood (not recorded which). These receptors originate from a woman younger than 30 who had recovered from COVID-19. Both conserved end residues are part of each CDR3. The order of the fields is D gene, clone size, J gene, V gene, CDR3 DNA, CDR3 protein. A D gene is named only where the DNA matches it firmly. A clone size is listed for some rows: how often the clone was seen (once, few, many), or a class if it is expanded.

d_gene: TRBD1
abundance: few
j_gene: TRBJ2-1
v_gene: TRBV9
CDR3nt: TGTGCCAGCAGCCCCCGGGACAGGGGGGCGGATGAGCAGTTCTTC
CDR3aa: CASSPRDRGADEQFF

d_gene: TRBD1
abundance: .
j_gene: TRBJ2-1
v_gene: TRBV15
CDR3nt: TGTGCCACCAGGGACAAGGGGGCGAAGTTCTTC
CDR3aa: CATRDKGAKFF

d_gene: .
abundance: .
j_gene: TRBJ1-1
v_gene: TRBV7-6
CDR3nt: TGTGCCAGCAGCTTAGGTTCAGGTGGGAACACTGAAGCTTTCTTT
CDR3aa: CASSLGSGGNTEAFF

d_gene: .
abundance: .
j_gene: TRBJ1-2
v_gene: TRBV19
CDR3nt: TGTGCCAGTAGTATAACCCCCCCGAGCTATGGCTACACCTTC
CDR3aa: CASSITPPSYGYTF

d_gene: .
abundance: .
j_gene: TRBJ1-2
v_gene: TRBV5-1
CDR3nt: TGCGCCAGCAGCTTGTCACAGGGCGTCTATGGCTACACCTTC
CDR3aa: CASSLSQGVYGYTF

d_gene: TRBD1
abundance: .
j_gene: TRBJ1-2
v_gene: TRBV5-1
CDR3nt: TGCGCCAGCAGCTCTGAGGGGGCTGTGTACTATGGCTACACCTTC
CDR3aa: CASSSEGAVYYGYTF

d_gene: TRBD1
abundance: few
j_gene: TRBJ1-6
v_gene: TRBV19
CDR3nt: TGTGCCAGTAGTATAACCGGGACAGGGGGTAATTCACCCCTCCACTTT
CDR3aa: CASSITGTGGNSPLHF

d_gene: .
abundance: few
j_gene: TRBJ1-5
v_gene: TRBV27
CDR3nt: TGTGCCAGCAGTTTAATCATCAATCAGCCCCAGCATTTT
CDR3aa: CASSLIINQPQHF

d_gene: .
abundance: .
j_gene: TRBJ1-1
v_gene: TRBV2
CDR3nt: TGTGCCAGCAGTGGACAGGTTTCCAAAGCTTTCTTT
CDR3aa: CASSGQVSKAFF

d_gene: TRBD1
abundance: .
j_gene: TRBJ1-2
v_gene: TRBV7-2
CDR3nt: TGTGCCAGCAGCCCGGGACAGGCGGGGTATGGCTACACCTTC
CDR3aa: CASSPGQAGYGYTF

d_gene: TRBD1
abundance: .
j_gene: TRBJ1-4
v_gene: TRBV3-1/TRBV3-2
CDR3nt: TGTGCCAGCAGCCAAGATGACAGGGGATGGGGACTGTTTTTT
CDR3aa: CASSQDDRGWGLFF

d_gene: TRBD1
abundance: .
j_gene: TRBJ2-5
v_gene: TRBV11-3
CDR3nt: TGTGCCAGCAGCTTAGGGACAGGGGAAGAGACCCAGTACTTC
CDR3aa: CASSLGTGEETQYF

d_gene: .
abundance: .
j_gene: TRBJ1-1
v_gene: TRBV11-3
CDR3nt: TGTGCCGGCCTGGCGAGGGTGAACACTGAAGCTTTCTTT
CDR3aa: CAGLARVNTEAFF

d_gene: .
abundance: .
j_gene: TRBJ1-4
v_gene: TRBV18
CDR3nt: TGTGCCAGCTCGGGAGAAATTGCAACTAATGAAAAACTGTTTTTT
CDR3aa: CASSGEIATNEKLFF

d_gene: .
abundance: .
j_gene: TRBJ1-4
v_gene: TRBV19
CDR3nt: TGTGCCACCTCACGAGGGAGTGGGAATGAAAAACTGTTTTTT
CDR3aa: CATSRGSGNEKLFF

d_gene: .
abundance: .
j_gene: TRBJ2-1
v_gene: TRBV21-1
CDR3nt: TGTGCCAGCAGCACCCAAATAGCGGTACCCTACAATGAGCAGTTCTTC
CDR3aa: CASSTQIAVPYNEQFF

d_gene: .
abundance: .
j_gene: TRBJ1-6
v_gene: TRBV2
CDR3nt: TGTGCCAGCAAGACCGGGGAGCTCGGGAATTCACCCCTCCACTTT
CDR3aa: CASKTGELGNSPLHF

d_gene: .
abundance: .
j_gene: TRBJ1-1
v_gene: TRBV7-3
CDR3nt: TGTGCCAGCAGCTTAACGGGGGAGGGAGTCACTGAAGCTTTCTTT
CDR3aa: CASSLTGEGVTEAFF

d_gene: TRBD2
abundance: .
j_gene: TRBJ2-1
v_gene: TRBV5-1
CDR3nt: TGCGCCAGCAGCTTGGAGGGACTAGCGGGGGGTCGCTACAATGAGCAGTTCTTC
CDR3aa: CASSLEGLAGGRYNEQFF

d_gene: .
abundance: .
j_gene: TRBJ1-1
v_gene: TRBV5-1
CDR3nt: TGCGCCAGCAGCCCGAACGAGTTCAGGGGAACTGAAGCTTTCTTT
CDR3aa: CASSPNEFRGTEAFF

d_gene: .
abundance: .
j_gene: TRBJ1-1
v_gene: TRBV24-1
CDR3nt: TGTGCCATCAAGCGAGGGGACAACTCCTACACTGAAGCTTTCTTT
CDR3aa: CAIKRGDNSYTEAFF

d_gene: TRBD2
abundance: .
j_gene: TRBJ2-1
v_gene: TRBV7-9
CDR3nt: TGTGCCAGCAGCTTAGCCCCGGCCGGGACTACTTACAATGAGCAGTTCTTC
CDR3aa: CASSLAPAGTTYNEQFF

d_gene: .
abundance: .
j_gene: TRBJ1-5
v_gene: TRBV19
CDR3nt: TGTGCCAGTAGTACTTTACAGGGAAACAATCAGCCCCAGCATTTT
CDR3aa: CASSTLQGNNQPQHF

d_gene: .
abundance: .
j_gene: TRBJ1-1
v_gene: TRBV6-5
CDR3nt: TGTGCCAGCCGGGCAGGGCTCAACACTGAAGCTTTCTTT
CDR3aa: CASRAGLNTEAFF